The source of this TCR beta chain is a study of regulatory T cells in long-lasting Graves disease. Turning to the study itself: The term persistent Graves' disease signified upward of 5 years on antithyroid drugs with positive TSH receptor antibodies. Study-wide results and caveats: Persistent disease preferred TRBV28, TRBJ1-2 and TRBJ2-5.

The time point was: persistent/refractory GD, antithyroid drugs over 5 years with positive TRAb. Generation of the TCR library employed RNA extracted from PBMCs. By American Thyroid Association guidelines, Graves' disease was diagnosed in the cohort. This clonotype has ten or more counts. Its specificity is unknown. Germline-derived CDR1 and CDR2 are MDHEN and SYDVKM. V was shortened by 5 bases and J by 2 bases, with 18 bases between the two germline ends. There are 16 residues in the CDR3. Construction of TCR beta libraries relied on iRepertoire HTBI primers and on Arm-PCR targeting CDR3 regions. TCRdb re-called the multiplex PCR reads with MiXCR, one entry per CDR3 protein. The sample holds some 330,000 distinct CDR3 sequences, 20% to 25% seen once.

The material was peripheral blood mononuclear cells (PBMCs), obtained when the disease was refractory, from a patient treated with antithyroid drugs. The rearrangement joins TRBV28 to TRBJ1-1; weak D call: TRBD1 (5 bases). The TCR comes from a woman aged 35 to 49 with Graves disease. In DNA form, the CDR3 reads TGTGCCAGCAGTCCTATCGGGCAGGGAAGTAACACTGAAGCTTTCTTT. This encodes CASSPIGQGSNTEAFF. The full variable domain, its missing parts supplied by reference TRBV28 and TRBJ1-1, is DVKVTQSSRYLVKRTGEKVFLECVQDMDHENMFWYRQDPGLGLRLIYFSYDVKMKEKGDIPEGYSVSREKKERFSLILESASTNQTSMYLCASSPIGQGSNTEAFFGQGTRLTVV.